This T cell receptor beta chain emerged from a study of CD8 T cells in ankylosing spondylitis. Study conclusions and caveats: About 8 highly homologous variants made up a TCR beta motif, and this motif appeared characteristic of ankylosing spondylitis blood. Reports of some motif variants in reactive arthritis synovial fluid and blood predate this one. Clones that were linked to disease were CD8+ and were relatively rare in peripheral blood. Disease-linked clones reportedly concentrated significantly in matched ankylosing spondylitis synovial fluid.

The CDR3 length is 14 residues. The V end lost 4 bases, the J end lost 1 base, and 10 bases lay between the germline ends. CDR1 is SGHTA, CDR2 FQGNSA, per germline. Many counts were recorded for this clonotype. The antigen remains unidentified. TCRdb reprocessed the 5' RACE reads with MiXCR, giving one entry per CDR3 protein. The sample consists of about 130,000 distinct CDR3 sequences, roughly an eighth of them appearing once. V and J are TRBV7-2 and TRBJ2-5, with D possibly matching TRBD2 (5 bases). The specimen was blood, either unsorted or a sorted T cell fraction (not recorded which). This TCR came from a female donor with ankylosing spondylitis or in good health (not recorded which). The CDR3 DNA follows: TGTGCCAGCAGCTCCTATAGCGTCCAAGAGACCCAGTACTTC. Translated, it gives CASSSYSVQETQYF. The full variable domain, completed using reference TRBV7-2 and TRBJ2-5, is GAGVSQSPSNKVTEKGKDVELRCDPISGHTALYWYRQSLGQGLEFLIYFQGNSAPDKSGLPSDRFSAERTGGSVSTLTIQRTQQEDSAVYLCASSSYSVQETQYFGPGTRLLVL.